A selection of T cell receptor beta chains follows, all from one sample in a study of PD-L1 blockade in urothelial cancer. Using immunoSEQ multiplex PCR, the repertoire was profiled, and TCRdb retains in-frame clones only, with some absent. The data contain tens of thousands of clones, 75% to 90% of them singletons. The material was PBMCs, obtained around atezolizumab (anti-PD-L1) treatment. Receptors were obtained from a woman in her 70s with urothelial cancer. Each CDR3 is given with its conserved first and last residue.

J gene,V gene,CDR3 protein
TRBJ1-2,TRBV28,CASSLWAGNYGYTF
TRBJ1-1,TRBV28,CASSFIGGGTEAFF
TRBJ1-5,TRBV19,CASSIARASNQPQHF
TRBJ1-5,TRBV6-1,CASSIGQASNQPQHF
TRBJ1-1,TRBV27,CASSFRDRREAFF
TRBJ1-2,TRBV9,CASSSGNRVYGYTF
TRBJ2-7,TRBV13,CASSSRQGSYEQYF
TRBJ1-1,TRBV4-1,CASSPRAGGGVWLNTEAFF
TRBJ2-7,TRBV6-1,CASSELGTGPYEQYF
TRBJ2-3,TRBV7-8,CASSRGGASTDTQYF
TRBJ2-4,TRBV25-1,CASSEYNQRNRRNIQYF
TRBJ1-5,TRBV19,CASSNGTVALPQHF
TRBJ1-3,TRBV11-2,CASSSDIGNTIYF
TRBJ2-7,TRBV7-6,CASSDSGSSYEQYF
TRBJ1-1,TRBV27,CASRGQGNTEAFF